This TCR beta chain was documented in a study of blood T cell repertoires in COVID-19. The overall study: Donors in the United States, Italy and Spain gave samples during acute or convalescent COVID-19.

In the authors' methods: Reference gene primer amplification yielded estimated nucleated cell counts. This table comes from immunoSEQ multiplex PCR, and its TCRdb copy is limited to in-frame clones, with some not included. V, J and clone size are taken as reported in that table, and D and trimming were inferred from the DNA itself. The profile shows roughly 76,000 clones, around 90% of them singletons. Trimming removed 0 bases from V and 2 bases from J; junction bases left unmatched: 2. Germline lookup yields CDR1 SGDLS and CDR2 YYNGEE. This CDR3 is built from 15 residues. The sequence was collected from a man aged 45-65 years with acute or convalescent COVID-19. Sequenced sample: peripheral blood. The chain recombines TRBV9 with TRBJ2-7; 10 positions agree with TRBD2. The CDR3 loop reads CASSVASGSTYEQYF. As DNA, the CDR3 is TGTGCCAGCAGCGTAGCTAGCGGGAGCACCTACGAGCAGTACTTC.